The 16 T cell receptor beta chains below all came from one sample that was sequenced in a study of blood T cell repertoires in COVID-19. Sequenced by immunoSEQ multiplex PCR; TCRdb stores in-frame clones only, minus some. The sample yields 300,000 to 400,000 clones, 85% to 90% seen once. The source material was peripheral blood. The receptor source for this set is a woman in her 50s with COVID-19, enrolled during active disease.

CDR3 loop: CASSGGLAEGDTQYF. The CDR3, as DNA: TGTGCCAGCAGTGGGGGACTAGCGGAAGGAGATACGCAGTATTTT. The chain carries TRBV2 and TRBJ2-3; 11 bases agree with TRBD2. Germline V gene data show CDR1 as SNHLY and CDR2 as FYNNEI. CDR3 length: 15 residues. Trimming removed 4 bases from V and 5 bases from J; junction bases left unmatched: 5.

The chain uses TRBV4-1 and TRBJ2-2; maybe TRBD2 (6 bases). V lost 5 bases and J lost 6, with 10 bases in between. There are 13 residues in the CDR3. Per germline, CDR1 MGHRA and CDR2 YSYEKL. CDR3 sequence (DNA): TGCGCCAGCAGCAAAGGGGAGGCCGGGGAGCTGTTTTTT. Translation: CASSKGEAGELFF.

The V gene is TRBV6-1, the J gene TRBJ1-3; 7 bases are shared with TRBD1. The germline CDR1 and CDR2 sequences are MNHNS and SASEGT. V lost 3 bases and J lost 3; bases outside the gene matches: 5. The CDR3 has 15 amino acids. The chain's CDR3 is CASSDRQGGGNTIYF. The CDR3 DNA is TGTGCCAGCAGTGACAGACAGGGTGGTGGAAACACCATATATTTT.

The J gene is TRBJ2-6, the V gene TRBV9, with 7 bases matching TRBD1. Germline assignment: CDR1 SGDLS and CDR2 YYNGEE. CDR3 size: 17 residues. V dropped 3 bases and J dropped 0; count of bases not matched to a gene: 6. CDR3 amino acids: CASSADRAISGANVLTF. The CDR3 DNA reads TGTGCCAGCAGCGCCGACAGGGCCATCTCTGGGGCCAACGTCCTGACTTTC.

Note on this clone: A much larger clone lies one base from this, so it may be a read error. This sequence joins TRBV7-9 and TRBJ2-7; TRBD1 matches at 8 bases. The ends lost 3 bases at V and 5 bases at J; junction bases unmatched: 3. CDR3 length: 13 amino acids. Germline lookup yields CDR1 SEHNR and CDR2 FQNEAQ (reference sequence). The CDR3 reads CASSFGQGDEQYF. The CDR3, as DNA: TGTGCCAGCAGCTTCGGACAGGGTGACGAGCAGTACTTC.

The chain employs TRBV18 and TRBJ2-5, with 8 bases fitting TRBD1. This CDR3 region has 15 residues. Germline CDR1 and CDR2: KGHSH and LQKENI. The J segment lost 3 bases and the V segment lost 1 base, leaving 4 bases of the junction unmatched. This chain's CDR3 is CASSPRAGGEETQYF. CDR3 sequence (DNA): TGTGCCAGCTCACCACGAGCAGGGGGCGAAGAGACCCAGTACTTC.

Regarding this clone: The identical CDR3 is also encoded by other nucleotide sequences in the sample. The CDR3 DNA follows: TGTGCCACCAGTGATGGGGACAGGGGCGGCGAGCAGTACTTC. Amino acid sequence: CATSDGDRGGEQYF. The rearrangement joins TRBV24-1 to TRBJ2-7; 10 nucleotides agree with TRBD1. Unmatched junction bases numbered 4, after V lost 3 bases and J lost 6 bases. CDR3 size: 14 residues. Germline V lookup: CDR1 KGHDR, CDR2 SFDVKD.

This chain links TRBV9 with TRBJ2-1, with unresolved D. This CDR3 comprises 15 residues. Germline CDR1 reads SGDLS; CDR2 reads YYNGEE. V was trimmed by 5 bases and J by 10 bases, leaving 22 bases between them. For the CDR3, the DNA is TGTGCCAGCAGTTACACTGGCACCCAGAGGCGAGAGCAGTTCTTC. Translated: CASSYTGTQRREQFF.

J is TRBJ1-4 and V is TRBV5-8; TRBD1 is a possible D gene (6 bases). This CDR3 spans 15 amino acids. Germline loops: CDR1 SGHTS, CDR2 YDEGEE. V lost 0 bases, J lost 5 bases, and 11 bases lay in between. The CDR3 is CASSLVLRGNEKLFF. The CDR3 DNA is TGTGCCAGCAGCTTGGTTCTCAGGGGAAATGAAAAACTGTTTTTT.

This clone appeared once. J is TRBJ2-2 and V is TRBV5-1; TRBD2 matches 13 bases. This CDR3 region has 16 residues. J gave up 7 bases and V 1 base, and 4 bases lay outside the gene matches. From germline, CDR1 is SGHRS and CDR2 YFSETQ. The CDR3 nucleotides read TGCGCCAGCAGCTTGACTAGCGGGAGGGCCATCGGGGAGCTGTTTTTT. It is translated as CASSLTSGRAIGELFF.

CDR3 coding DNA: TGTGCCAGCAGCGCCAACACCCCTACCGGGACAGCTCTTGAAAAACTGTTTTTT. Protein sequence: CASSANTPTGTALEKLFF. This chain connects TRBV9 to TRBJ1-4, with 7 bases matching TRBD1. This CDR3 contains 18 residues. Unmatched junction bases numbered 18, after V lost 3 bases and J lost 7 bases. Germline V gives CDR1 SGDLS, CDR2 YYNGEE.

V usage is TRBV2 and J usage is TRBJ2-5; TRBD2 matches 7 bases. The ends lost 8 bases at V and 5 bases at J; junction bases unmatched: 14. Germline V gives CDR1 SNHLY, CDR2 FYNNEI. The CDR3 has 15 amino acids. CDR3 in DNA: TGTGCCAGCTGGAAAGGGACTACTCAGGCGGAGACCCAGTACTTC. Its protein is CASWKGTTQAETQYF.

This sequence joins TRBV19 and TRBJ1-1, with 10 bases matching TRBD1. With V trimmed by 3 bases and J by 7 bases, 5 bases remained unmatched. Germline V gene lookup returns CDR1 LNHDA and CDR2 SQIVND (reference sequence). This CDR3 has 14 amino acids. CDR3 sequence (DNA): TGTGCCAGTAGTATCCAGACAGGGGGCTATGAAGCTTTCTTT. Amino acids: CASSIQTGGYEAFF.

The chain employs TRBV4-1 and TRBJ2-1, with TRBD2 matching over 7 bases. CDR1 and CDR2 (germline): MGHRA, YSYEKL. V shed 0 bases and J 3 bases; nucleotides not matched to a gene: 5. CDR3 size: 16 residues. The CDR3: CASSQDGLAGYNEQFF. The CDR3 DNA follows: TGCGCCAGCAGCCAAGATGGGTTAGCGGGCTACAATGAGCAGTTCTTC.

The V call is TRBV10-3, the J call TRBJ1-1, with D perhaps matching TRBD1 (5 bases). Germline lookup yields CDR1 ENHRY and CDR2 SYGVKD. The CDR3 runs 14 residues. The V gene lost 4 bases and the J gene lost 4 bases, with 13 bases spanning the gap. CDR3 sequence (DNA): TGTGCCATCAGTGGGAGGGACTTAGGCACTGAAGCTTTCTTT. Its protein is CAISGRDLGTEAFF.

The V gene is TRBV4-1, the J gene TRBJ2-7; possible D gene TRBD1, 5 bases. This CDR3 has 15 amino acids. CDR1 is MGHRA, CDR2 YSYEKL, per germline. V gave up 2 bases and J gave up 0 bases, with 11 bases separating them. CDR3 protein: CASSQFRTNSYEQYF. CDR3 bases: TGCGCCAGCAGCCAATTCCGGACAAACTCCTACGAGCAGTACTTC.